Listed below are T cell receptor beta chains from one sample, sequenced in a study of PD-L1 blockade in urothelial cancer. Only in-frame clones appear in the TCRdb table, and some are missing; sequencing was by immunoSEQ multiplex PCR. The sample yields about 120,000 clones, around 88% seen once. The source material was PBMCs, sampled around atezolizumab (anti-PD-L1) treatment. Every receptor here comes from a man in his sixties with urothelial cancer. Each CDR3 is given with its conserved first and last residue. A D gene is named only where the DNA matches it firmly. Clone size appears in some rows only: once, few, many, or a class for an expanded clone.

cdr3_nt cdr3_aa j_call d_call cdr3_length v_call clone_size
TGTGCCAGCAGTTTATCGCGAGGTGGAGCTGAAAAACTGTTTTTT CASSLSRGGAEKLFF TRBJ1-4 - 15 TRBV27 -
TGTGCCAGCAGCAGAGACAGGAACACTGAAGCTTTCTTT CASSRDRNTEAFF TRBJ1-1 - 13 TRBV11-2 -
TGTGCCAGCAGCGTAGGACAGCCAACTCTTGGAAACACCATATATTTT CASSVGQPTLGNTIYF TRBJ1-3 - 16 TRBV9 once
TGTGCCAGTACCCCGCGACAGAGGTCGGACACTGAAGCTTTCTTT CASTPRQRSDTEAFF TRBJ1-1 - 15 TRBV19 -
TGTGCCAGCAGAAAGCTTACATCGGCGGATTACGAGCAGTACTTC CASRKLTSADYEQYF TRBJ2-7 - 15 TRBV2 -
TGTGCCAGCTCCACCGCGGAAGAGCAGTACTTC CASSTAEEQYF TRBJ2-7 - 11 TRBV18 -
TGTGCCAGCAGCGCCTCCATGGGGCCGGACCACGAGCAGTACTTC CASSASMGPDHEQYF TRBJ2-7 - 15 TRBV2 -
TGTGCCAGTAGTATGGTGGGACAGGGAAATGGAGAGACCCAGTACTTC CASSMVGQGNGETQYF TRBJ2-5 TRBD1 16 TRBV19 -
TGTGCCAGCAGTTATGTACAGGGGGGCACTGAAGCTTTCTTT CASSYVQGGTEAFF TRBJ1-1 TRBD1 14 TRBV6-6 -
TGTGCCAGCAGTTCGGGAAAAGAGACCCAGTACTTC CASSSGKETQYF TRBJ2-5 - 12 TRBV28 -
TGTGCCAGCAGCTTGCAGACAGGTCCTCCCTCCTACGAGCAGTACTTC CASSLQTGPPSYEQYF TRBJ2-7 - 16 TRBV5-4 -
TGTGCCATCAGTTCGGGACAGTCCTCTGGAAACACCATATATTTT CAISSGQSSGNTIYF TRBJ1-3 TRBD1 15 TRBV10-3 once
TGTGCCAGCAGTTACTCGTACGAGGGGGCCAGGTCACCCCTCCACTTT CASSYSYEGARSPLHF TRBJ1-6 TRBD1 16 TRBV6-5 -
TGTGCCATCAGGAGGGGCCAACTAGCGGGCCCCTCTGGGGCCAACGTCCTGACTTTC CAIRRGQLAGPSGANVLTF TRBJ2-6 TRBD2 19 TRBV10-3 once
TGTGCCAGCAGCTCCTCCTTCGCGTTACAGTTCTTC CASSSSFALQFF TRBJ2-1 - 12 TRBV11-2 -
TGTGCCAGCAGCGCCCCCGGGACTAGCGGGAGGCATGAGCAGTTCTTC CASSAPGTSGRHEQFF TRBJ2-1 TRBD2 16 TRBV9 once
TGTGCCAGCAGTATCACGGGGGGTATGACAGATACGCAGTATTTT CASSITGGMTDTQYF TRBJ2-3 TRBD2 15 TRBV6-5 -
TGTGCCAGCAGCGCGCGGGGGGACATGAACACTGAAGCTTTCTTT CASSARGDMNTEAFF TRBJ1-1 - 15 TRBV9 -
TGTGCCAGCAGTCACGGGGCGGGATACGAGCAGTACTTC CASSHGAGYEQYF TRBJ2-7 - 13 TRBV6-5 -
TGTGCCAGCAGCGTAGGACAGGGTATTGGCTATGGCTACACCTTC CASSVGQGIGYGYTF TRBJ1-2 TRBD1 15 TRBV9 -
TGTGCCAGCAGATTTATTAGAGGACAGCGACCTTCGATGAACACTGAAGCTTTCTTT CASRFIRGQRPSMNTEAFF TRBJ1-1 - 19 TRBV7-3 -
TGTGCCAGCAGGCGGAACCGGGACAGGGACCACGAGCAGTACTTC CASRRNRDRDHEQYF TRBJ2-7 TRBD1 15 TRBV28 -
TGTGCCAGCAGCTTCAACCCCTTCCCCGGACAGGGCCAAGAGACCCAGTACTTC CASSFNPFPGQGQETQYF TRBJ2-5 TRBD1 18 TRBV11-3 once
TGTGCCAGCTATAGTTACACTGAAGCTTTCTTT CASYSYTEAFF TRBJ1-1 - 11 TRBV6-6 -
TGTGCCAGCAGCAAAGAGGGTTCGGGGAAAGAGACCCAGTACTTC CASSKEGSGKETQYF TRBJ2-5 - 15 TRBV21-1 -
TGTGCCAGCAGCCACGGGTGGGAGCAGTACTTC CASSHGWEQYF TRBJ2-7 - 11 TRBV14 -
TGTGCCAGCAGCTCGCGAGAAGGGGGAAGCAATGAGCAGTTCTTC CASSSREGGSNEQFF TRBJ2-1 - 15 TRBV5-5 -
TGTGCCTGGAGTGTAGGGGGGGACACCTACGAGCAGTACTTC CAWSVGGDTYEQYF TRBJ2-7 - 14 TRBV30 -
TGTGCCATCAGTGATAGCGGGGGGACCTTGGGGACCCAGTACTTC CAISDSGGTLGTQYF TRBJ2-5 TRBD2 15 TRBV10-3 -
TGTGCCAGCAGTTCCGGGGACAGTTTTGAAAAACTGTTTTTT CASSSGDSFEKLFF TRBJ1-4 TRBD1 14 TRBV6-5 once
TGTGCCTGGGGGACTAGCGGCAACAATGAGCAGTTCTTC CAWGTSGNNEQFF TRBJ2-1 TRBD2 13 TRBV30 -
TGTGCCAGTAGTACGGGGACAGTGAACACTGAAGCTTTCTTT CASSTGTVNTEAFF TRBJ1-1 TRBD1 14 TRBV19 -
TGCGCCAGCAGCCAAGATTTTGTGGCGGGGCGCCGGTTCTTC CASSQDFVAGRRFF TRBJ2-1 - 14 TRBV4-1 -
TGCGCCAGCAGTGAGGGTTCGGGTATCCACGAGCAGTACTTC CASSEGSGIHEQYF TRBJ2-7 - 14 TRBV10-1 -
TGTGCCAGCAGCTTAGCGGCAGCGCCCATGGGAAACACCATATATTTT CASSLAAAPMGNTIYF TRBJ1-3 - 16 TRBV7-9 -
TGTGCCAGCAGTTTACCCGGGGACAGCATAGACGTGCAGTACTTC CASSLPGDSIDVQYF TRBJ2-7 TRBD1 15 TRBV28 few
TGCGCCAGCAGCGTTCTCCCCGAGGGTGAAAAACTGTTTTTT CASSVLPEGEKLFF TRBJ1-4 - 14 TRBV5-1 -
TGTGCCAGCAGCCAGCCGACAGGAGAAGCTTTCTTT CASSQPTGEAFF TRBJ1-1 - 12 TRBV16 -
TGCGCCAGCAGCATGATAGCGTCGTCCCATTTGTCGCAGTATTTT CASSMIASSHLSQYF TRBJ2-3 - 15 TRBV5-1 -
TGTGCCAGCAGAGGGGGGGCGGTGGGCTATGGCTACACCTTC CASRGGAVGYGYTF TRBJ1-2 - 14 TRBV6-6 -
TGTGCCAGCAGTCAGGGCCAGCCGAGCTCTGGAAACACCATATATTTT CASSQGQPSSGNTIYF TRBJ1-3 - 16 TRBV27 -
TGCGCCAGTTGCGGCAGGGTAGGGCTAGCGGGGAACTACGAGCAGTACTTC CASCGRVGLAGNYEQYF TRBJ2-7 TRBD2 17 TRBV10-1 -
TGTGCCAGCAGCGAAGGGACTAGCTCTAGTACAGATACGCAGTATTTT CASSEGTSSSTDTQYF TRBJ2-3 TRBD2 16 TRBV2 once
TGCGCCAGCAGCGCCCAGGGGGGATTGGACTATGGCTACACCTTC CASSAQGGLDYGYTF TRBJ1-2 TRBD1 15 TRBV5-1 -
TGCGCCAGCAGGTCCGTGGACACCTCCTACGAGCAGTACTTC CASRSVDTSYEQYF TRBJ2-7 - 14 TRBV10-2 -
TGTGCCAGCTTTTGGACTAGCGGGGTTTCGAACACCGGGGAGCTGTTTTTT CASFWTSGVSNTGELFF TRBJ2-2 TRBD2 17 TRBV18 -